This T cell receptor (beta chain) derives from a study of cytomegalovirus exposure and HLA in healthy donors. V was pared by 2 bases and J by 1 base, with 11 bases between. Germline loops: CDR1 SQVTM, CDR2 ANQGSEA. The CDR3 is made up of 14 amino acids. Measured with immunoSEQ multiplex PCR; TCRdb has only the in-frame clones, and not every one. The data show 50,000 or so clones, with about 92% seen just once and about 8.1% held by the top ten. Sequencing was carried out using PBMCs. This rearrangement joins TRBV29-1 to TRBJ1-2; D gene ambiguous. The sequence was obtained from a young woman in good health and CMV-seropositive. CDR3 nucleotide sequence: TGCAGCGTTGAAACCCCCAACAGTAACTATGGCTACACCTTC. Amino acid sequence: CSVETPNSNYGYTF.